The clone carrying this TCR beta chain was seen a handful of times. Its target is not known. This CDR3 is built from 13 residues. V was clipped by 3 bases and J by 1 base, with 9 bases between them. The germline gives CDR1 SQVTM, CDR2 ANQGSEA. Extracted from the samples, RNA was reverse transcribed into cDNA to serve as the sequencing template. Data came from immunoSEQ multiplex PCR; TCRdb stores just in-frame clones and leaves some out. The table has over 150,000 clones, 60% seen once. Described treatment: oral pan-JAK inhibitor, 5-10 mg twice daily. The sample is drawn from a study of CD8+ T cells in alopecia areata. Study-level results: Clonality exceeded that of normal scalp in lesional scalp, most notably in alopecia totalis/universalis.

The clonotype originates from a human donor with alopecia areata. Sequences were derived from CD4+ T cells sorted from blood, sampled at week 4, from a patient treated with tofacitinib. The V call is TRBV29-1, the J call TRBJ2-5; no clear D. The CDR3 loop reads CSVETAPQETQYF. The CDR3 nucleotides are TGCAGCGTTGAGACGGCACCCCAAGAGACCCAGTACTTC.